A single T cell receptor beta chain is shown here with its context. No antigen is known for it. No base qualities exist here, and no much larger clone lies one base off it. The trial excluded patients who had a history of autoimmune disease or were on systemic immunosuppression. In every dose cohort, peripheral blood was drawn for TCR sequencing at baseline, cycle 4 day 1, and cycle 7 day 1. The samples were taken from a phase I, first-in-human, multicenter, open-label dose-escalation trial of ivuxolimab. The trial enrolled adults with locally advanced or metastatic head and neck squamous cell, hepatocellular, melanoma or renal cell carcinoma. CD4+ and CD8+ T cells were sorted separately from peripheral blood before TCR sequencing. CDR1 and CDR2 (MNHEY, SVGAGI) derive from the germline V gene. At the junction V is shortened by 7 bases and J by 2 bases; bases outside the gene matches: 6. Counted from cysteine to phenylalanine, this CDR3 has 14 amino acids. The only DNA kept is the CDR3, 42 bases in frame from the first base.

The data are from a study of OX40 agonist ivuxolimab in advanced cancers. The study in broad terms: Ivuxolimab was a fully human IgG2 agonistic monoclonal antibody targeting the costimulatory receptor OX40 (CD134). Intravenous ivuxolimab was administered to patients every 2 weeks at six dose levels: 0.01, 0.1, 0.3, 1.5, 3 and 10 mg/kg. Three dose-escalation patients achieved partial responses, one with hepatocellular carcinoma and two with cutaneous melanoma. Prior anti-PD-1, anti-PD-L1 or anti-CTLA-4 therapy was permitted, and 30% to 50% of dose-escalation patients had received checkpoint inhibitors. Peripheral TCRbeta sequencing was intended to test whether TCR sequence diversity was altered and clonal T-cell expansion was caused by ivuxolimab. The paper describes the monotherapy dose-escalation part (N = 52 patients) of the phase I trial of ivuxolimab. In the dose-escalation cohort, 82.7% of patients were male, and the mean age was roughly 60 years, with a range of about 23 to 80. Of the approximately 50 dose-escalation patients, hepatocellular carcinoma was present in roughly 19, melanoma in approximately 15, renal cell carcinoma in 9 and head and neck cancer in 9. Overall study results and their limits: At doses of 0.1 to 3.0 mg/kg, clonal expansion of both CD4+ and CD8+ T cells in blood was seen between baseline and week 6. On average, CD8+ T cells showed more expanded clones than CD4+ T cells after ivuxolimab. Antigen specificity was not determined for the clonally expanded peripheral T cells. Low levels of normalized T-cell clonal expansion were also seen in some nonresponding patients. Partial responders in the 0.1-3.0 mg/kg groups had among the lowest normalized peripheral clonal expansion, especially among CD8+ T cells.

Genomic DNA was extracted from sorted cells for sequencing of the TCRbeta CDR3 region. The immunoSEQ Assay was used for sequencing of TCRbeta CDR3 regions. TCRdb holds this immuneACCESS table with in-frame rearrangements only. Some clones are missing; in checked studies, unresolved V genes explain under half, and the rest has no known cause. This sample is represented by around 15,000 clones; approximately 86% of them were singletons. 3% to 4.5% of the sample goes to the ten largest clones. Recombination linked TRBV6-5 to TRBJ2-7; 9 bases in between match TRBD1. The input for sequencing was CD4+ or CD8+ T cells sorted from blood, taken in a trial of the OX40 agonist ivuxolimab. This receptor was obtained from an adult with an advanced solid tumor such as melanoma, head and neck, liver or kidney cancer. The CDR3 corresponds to CASTLGTGPYEQYF. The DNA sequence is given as TGTGCCAGCACCCTAGGGACAGGGCCCTACGAGCAGTACTTC.